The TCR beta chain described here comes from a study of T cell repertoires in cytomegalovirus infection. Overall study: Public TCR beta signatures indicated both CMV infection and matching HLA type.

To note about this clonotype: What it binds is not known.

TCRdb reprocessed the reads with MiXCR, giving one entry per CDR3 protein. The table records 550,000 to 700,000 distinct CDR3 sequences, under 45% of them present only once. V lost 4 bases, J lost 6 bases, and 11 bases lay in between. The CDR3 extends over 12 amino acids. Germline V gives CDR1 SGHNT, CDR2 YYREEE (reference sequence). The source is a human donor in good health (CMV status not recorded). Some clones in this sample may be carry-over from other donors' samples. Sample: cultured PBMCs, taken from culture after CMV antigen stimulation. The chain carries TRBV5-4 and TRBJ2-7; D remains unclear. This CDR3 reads CASSPSLGEQYF. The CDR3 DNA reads TGTGCCAGCAGCCCGTCGCTTGGCGAGCAGTACTTC.